This T cell receptor beta chain appears in the sequencing data of a study of glioma-infiltrating T cells. At the level of the study: Before surgery, glioma patients received dexamethasone for at most six days. Target coverage was 4.5- to 10-fold for roughly 1 million blood T cells.

The CDR3 covers 15 residues. Germline loops: CDR1 LGHNA, CDR2 YSLEER. Findings of the study overall: Gliomas, especially low-grade, showed above-expected tissue-blood divergence; non-neoplastic patients showed below.

Comment on this clonotype: Its antigen is unknown. Relative to the germline gene, one junction end is altered; a read error may explain this.

The iRepertoire nested amplicon-rescue multiplex PCR amplified TCR alpha and beta CDR3s from RNA. TCRdb itself ran the multiplex PCR reads through MiXCR, one entry per CDR3 protein. In the table there are about 400,000 distinct CDR3 sequences, 35% to 45% of which are singletons. The chain recombines TRBV4-3 with TRBJ1-5; 8 positions agree with TRBD1. Sample: glioma tissue, nonneoplastic brain tissue, or PBMCs (not recorded which). The TCR sequence derives from a human donor with low-grade glioma or glioblastoma, undergoing nonglioma brain surgery, or in good health (not recorded which). The CDR3 sequence: CASSQEDRGDQPQNF. CDR3 sequence (DNA): TGCGCCAGCAGCCAAGAAGACAGGGGAGATCAGCCCCAGAATTTT.